These 2 T cell receptor beta chains originate from one sample sequenced in a study of a mutant IDH1 vaccine in newly diagnosed glioma. Generated by immunoSEQ multiplex PCR, the TCRdb table keeps only in-frame clones and is missing some. The sample lists fewer than 70,000 clones, more than 80% occurring once. Time point noted: week 5, during vaccination. Doses comprised 300 ug of mutant IDH1 20-mer peptide each, plus topical imiquimod. Their recognized antigens are unknown. Sequences were derived from PBMCs, sampled from a glioma patient whose treatment included an IDH1 peptide vaccine. Receptors originate from a woman aged 40 to 50 with glioma.

The chain combines TRBV4-2 with TRBJ2-7; possible D gene TRBD2, 7 bases. The V and J ends lost 4 bases and 5 bases respectively, with 12 bases between them. CDR3 length equals 13 residues. Germline CDR1 is LGHNA and CDR2 is YNFKEQ. DNA of the CDR3: TGTGCCAGCAGCCTGGGGGGGGCTGACGAGCAGTACTTC. Protein sequence: CASSLGGADEQYF.

This chain links TRBV7-5 with TRBJ2-1; TRBD2, the D gene given by the table, was not confirmed from the DNA. TRBV7-5 is a documented pseudogene. The length of the CDR3 is 11 residues. The CDR3 coding sequence is TGTGCCAGAAGCTTACTGAATGAGCAGTTCTTC. This codes for CARSLLNEQFF.